The next 11 T cell receptor beta chains were all read from a single sample in a study of beta chain features in type 1 diabetes. Notes on the study in general: There was a moderate but significant shortening of TCRB CDR3s in all four CD4+ subsets of Type 1 diabetes patients.

Expressed TCRB transcripts were sequenced after all isolated RNA was converted to cDNA. Sequencing used immunoSEQ multiplex PCR; TCRdb keeps in-frame clones, though not all of them. The top ten hold around 0.5% of the sample, which has over 150,000 clones, 8% to 9.5% seen once. These receptors are not linked to any known antigen. Specimen: central memory CD4+ T cells from blood. Receptor source: a woman between 18 and 29 years old with type 1 diabetes.

This clone appeared a few times. The rearrangement links TRBV12-5 to TRBJ2-3; TRBD1 aligns across 8 bases. This CDR3 has 12 amino acids. The J segment lost 10 bases and the V segment lost 6 bases, leaving 6 bases of the junction unmatched. Looked up from germline, CDR1 is LGHNT and CDR2 is FRNRAP. CDR3: CASGTGQGAQYF. CDR3 DNA sequence: TGTGCTAGTGGGACCGGACAGGGAGCGCAGTATTTT.

CDR3 residues: CASTPGGETQYF. The DNA for the CDR3 is TGTGCCAGCACCCCAGGCGGGGAGACCCAGTACTTC. This chain uses TRBV11-2 with TRBJ2-5; D possibly corresponds to TRBD2 (5 bases). The CDR3 runs to 12 residues. Germline loops: CDR1 SGHAT, CDR2 FQNNGV. Trimming left V 7 bases short and J 5 bases short, with 11 bases between.

V usage is TRBV11-2 and J usage is TRBJ2-7; D unclear. The CDR3 is made up of 13 amino acids. Trimming took 0 bases from V and 7 from J, leaving 10 bases between them. The germline V gene has CDR1 SGHAT and CDR2 FQNNGV. In nucleotides, the CDR3 is TGTGCCAGCAGCTTAGACTGGCGAGGAGAGCAGTACTTC. Translation: CASSLDWRGEQYF.

DNA for the CDR3: TGTGCCAGCAGTTTAGAGTCGCACTCCTACGAGCAGTACTTC. Encoded protein: CASSLESHSYEQYF. The chain employs TRBV28 and TRBJ2-7; unclear D gene. This CDR3 contains 14 residues. The V end was cut by 2 bases, the J end by 0 bases, with 8 bases between. The germline V gene has CDR1 MDHEN and CDR2 SYDVKM.

The chain combines TRBV7-9 with TRBJ2-2; 8 bases are a match to TRBD2. The V gene end was trimmed by 8 bases and the J gene end by 7 bases; junction bases not matched to a gene: 6. Germline V lookup: CDR1 SEHNR, CDR2 FQNEAQ (reference sequence). The CDR3 contains 13 residues. The CDR3 bases are TGTGCCAGCGCTGAGCGGGAGCTCGGGGAGCTGTTTTTT. This sequence encodes CASAERELGELFF.

This clone has a handful of counts. The chain combines TRBV7-8 with TRBJ1-4; TRBD1 aligns across 7 bases. J gave up 4 bases and V 5 bases, and 7 bases lay outside the gene matches. Germline V CDR1 and CDR2: SGHVS, FQNEAQ. CDR3 length: 15 residues. CDR3 DNA: TGTGCCAGCAGCGGAGGGACAGCCATTAATGAAAAACTGTTTTTT. This translates into CASSGGTAINEKLFF.

This clone was recorded a few times. The chain is built from TRBV18 and TRBJ1-3; 9 nucleotides match TRBD1. The CDR3 contains 16 residues. Per the germline V gene, CDR1 is KGHSH and CDR2 is LQKENI. J was trimmed by 3 bases and V by 4 bases; bases with no gene match: 7. The CDR3 region is CASSRTGVSNGNTIYF. The CDR3 DNA follows: TGTGCCAGCTCACGGACAGGGGTCTCAAATGGAAACACCATATATTTT.

CDR3 coding DNA: TGCGCCAGCAGCTTGGCCAGGGGGCCTGGGGCCAACGTCCTGACTTTC. It yields the protein CASSLARGPGANVLTF. This rearrangement joins TRBV5-1 to TRBJ2-6, with TRBD1 matching over 8 bases. Germline V CDR1 and CDR2: SGHRS, YFSETQ. The CDR3 covers 16 residues. The V gene end was trimmed by 0 bases and the J gene end by 2 bases; junction bases not matched to a gene: 1.

This clone was seen many times. The rearrangement uses TRBV5-1 and TRBJ1-1, with TRBD1 identical over 10 bases. Trimming cost V 5 bases and J 1 base; bases outside gene matches: 8. The V gene's germline CDR1 is SGHRS and CDR2 YFSETQ. This CDR3 region has 16 residues. The CDR3 DNA follows: TGCGCCAGCAGGGAGACAGGGGGCTACTCGAACACTGAAGCTTTCTTT. Its translation is CASRETGGYSNTEAFF.

The rearrangement uses TRBV2 and TRBJ2-3; TRBD1 matches 9 bases. Germline CDR1 SNHLY, CDR2 FYNNEI. This CDR3 comprises 15 residues. V lost 5 bases to trimming and J lost 0 bases; unmatched junction nucleotides: 3. The CDR3 region has the DNA TGTGCCAGCAGTACCGGGACAGGGAGCACAGATACGCAGTATTTT. Encoded protein: CASSTGTGSTDTQYF.

This clone was recorded a few times. This chain uses TRBV28 with TRBJ2-3; tentative D call: TRBD2 (5 bases). The germline V and J ends were trimmed by 4 bases and 3 bases, with 20 bases remaining between them. CDR1 and CDR2 (germline): MDHEN, SYDVKM. The CDR3 length is 17 residues. The CDR3 DNA reads as TGTGCCAGCAGTTCGACTATAAGCCTATCCGGTACAGATACGCAGTATTTT. It yields the protein CASSSTISLSGTDTQYF.